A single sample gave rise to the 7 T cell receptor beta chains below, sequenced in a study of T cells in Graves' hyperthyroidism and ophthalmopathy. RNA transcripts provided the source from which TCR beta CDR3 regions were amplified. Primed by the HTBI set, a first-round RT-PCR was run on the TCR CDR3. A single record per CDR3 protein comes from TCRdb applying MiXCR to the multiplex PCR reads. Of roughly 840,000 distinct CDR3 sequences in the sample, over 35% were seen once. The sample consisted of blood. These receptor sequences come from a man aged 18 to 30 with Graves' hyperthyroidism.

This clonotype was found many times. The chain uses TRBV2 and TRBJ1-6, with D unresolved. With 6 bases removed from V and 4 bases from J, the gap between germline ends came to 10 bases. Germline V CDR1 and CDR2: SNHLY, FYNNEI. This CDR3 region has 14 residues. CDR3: CASRADGYNSPLHF. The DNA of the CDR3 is TGTGCCAGCAGGGCTGACGGATATAATTCACCCCTCCACTTT.

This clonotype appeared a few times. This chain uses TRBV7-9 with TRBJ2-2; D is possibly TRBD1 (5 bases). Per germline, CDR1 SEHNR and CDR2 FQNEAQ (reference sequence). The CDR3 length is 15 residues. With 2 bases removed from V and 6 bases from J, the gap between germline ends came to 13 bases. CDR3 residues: CASSLNRREAGELFF. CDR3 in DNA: TGTGCCAGCAGCTTAAACAGGAGAGAAGCCGGGGAGCTGTTTTTT.

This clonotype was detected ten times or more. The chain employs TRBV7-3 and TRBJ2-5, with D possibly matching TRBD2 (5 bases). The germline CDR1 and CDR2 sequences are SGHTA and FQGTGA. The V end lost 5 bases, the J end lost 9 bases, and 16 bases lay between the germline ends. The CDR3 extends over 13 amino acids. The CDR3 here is CASSPGGGGSQYF. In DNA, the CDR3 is TGTGCCAGCAGCCCAGGTGGAGGAGGTTCCCAGTACTTC.

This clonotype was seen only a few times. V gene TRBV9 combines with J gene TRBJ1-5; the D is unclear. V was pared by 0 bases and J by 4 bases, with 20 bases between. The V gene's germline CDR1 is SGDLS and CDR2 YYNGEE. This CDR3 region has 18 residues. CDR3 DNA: TGTGCCAGCAGCGTAGGGGATTCACGAGGGATAGGGAATCAGCCCCAGCATTTT. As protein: CASSVGDSRGIGNQPQHF.

CDR3 coding DNA: TGTGCCAGTAAACCCCGGGGTCATCGGCATTTT. Protein: CASKPRGHRHF. The chain carries TRBV19 and TRBJ1-5; unclear D gene. The CDR3 is 11 amino acids. Trimming removed 7 bases at V and 15 bases at J, with 16 bases between. Germline V gene data show CDR1 as LNHDA and CDR2 as SQIVND (reference sequence).

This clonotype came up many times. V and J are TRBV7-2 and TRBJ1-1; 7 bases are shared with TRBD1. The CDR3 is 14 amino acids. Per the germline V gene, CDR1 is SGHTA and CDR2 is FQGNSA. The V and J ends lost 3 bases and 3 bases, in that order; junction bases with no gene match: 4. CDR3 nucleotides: TGTGCCAGCAGCTTTGAGACAGGGCACACTGAAGCTTTCTTT. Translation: CASSFETGHTEAFF. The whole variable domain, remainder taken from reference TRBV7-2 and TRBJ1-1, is GAGVSQSPSNKVTEKGKDVELRCDPISGHTALYWYRQSLGQGLEFLIYFQGNSAPDKSGLPSDRFSAERTGGSVSTLTIQRTQQEDSAVYLCASSFETGHTEAFFGQGTRLTVV.

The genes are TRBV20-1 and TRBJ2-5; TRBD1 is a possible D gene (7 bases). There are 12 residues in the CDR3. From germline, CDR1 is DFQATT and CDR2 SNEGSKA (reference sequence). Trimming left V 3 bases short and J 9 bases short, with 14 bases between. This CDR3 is CSASSQGGAQYF. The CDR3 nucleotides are TGCAGTGCTAGCTCTCAGGGGGGCGCCCAGTACTTC.